These 32 T cell receptor beta chains share one sample of origin, sequenced in a study of T cell responses to AZD1222 COVID-19 vaccine. Some clones are missing from TCRdb's copy, which holds only in-frame ones; the method was immunoSEQ multiplex PCR. The sample shows about 180,000 clones, about nine tenths of them seen only once. The specimen comprised peripheral blood, sampled on day 0 of AZD1222 vaccination. The receptors derive from an adult in good health.

The chain links TRBV11-3 to TRBJ2-7; 12 bases map to TRBD2. This CDR3 has 18 residues. Germline-derived CDR1 and CDR2 are SGHNT and YENEEA. J was trimmed by 2 bases and V by 5 bases; bases with no gene match: 13. Here the CDR3 reads CASSPARTSGKRTYEQYF. As DNA, the CDR3 is TGTGCCAGCAGCCCCGCCAGGACTAGCGGGAAGCGAACCTACGAGCAGTACTTC.

The rearrangement joins TRBV3-1 (or the pseudogene TRBV3-2) to TRBJ2-1; maybe TRBD2 (7 bases). V shed 4 bases and J shed 8 bases, with 15 bases lying between them. CDR1 LGHDT and CDR2 YNNKEL come from the germline V gene (reference sequence). The CDR3 sequence is 14 residues long. CDR3 DNA: TGTGCCAGCAGCCTTCGACTAGCAGGGGATGAGCAGTTCTTC. As protein: CASSLRLAGDEQFF.

This sequence joins TRBV6-5 and TRBJ1-2; D is undetermined. This CDR3 is built from 13 residues. Per germline, CDR1 MNHEY and CDR2 SVGAGI. Deletions cut 6 bases from V and 2 bases from J, with 10 bases between. The CDR3 spells CASRTQENYGYTF. CDR3 DNA: TGTGCCAGCAGAACTCAGGAAAACTATGGCTACACCTTC.

The rearrangement links TRBV10-3 to TRBJ1-2, with 9 bases identical to TRBD1. CDR1 ENHRY and CDR2 SYGVKD come from the germline V gene. This CDR3 has 14 residues. Trimming at V came to 3 bases and at J to 2 bases, leaving 1 base not matched to a gene. CDR3: CAISDGQGNYGYTF. CDR3 coding DNA: TGTGCCATCAGTGACGGACAGGGGAACTATGGCTACACCTTC.

This clone has just one count. This chain links TRBV3-1 (or the pseudogene TRBV3-2) with TRBJ2-3; D is possibly TRBD2 (5 bases). Germline CDR1 LGHDT, CDR2 YNNKEL (reference sequence). Between the trimmed V and J ends, which lost 4 bases and 0 bases, there was a span of 17 bases. This CDR3 spans 17 amino acids. The CDR3 region is CASSPQLSGLSTDTQYF. The CDR3 DNA reads TGTGCCAGCAGCCCTCAGCTGAGCGGCCTAAGCACAGATACGCAGTATTTT.

V and J are TRBV4-1 and TRBJ2-5; weak D call: TRBD1 (6 bases). Germline CDR1 reads MGHRA; CDR2 reads YSYEKL. The CDR3 spans 16 residues. Trimming removed 1 base from V and 8 bases from J, with 20 bases in between. The CDR3 nucleotides read TGCGCCAGCAGCCAAGTACAGGGTGGGGTGAGGGGTACCCAGTACTTC. It encodes CASSQVQGGVRGTQYF.

This clone was counted a single time. The V and J genes are TRBV11-2 and TRBJ2-7; no clear D. The CDR3 is 14 amino acids. Germline V gene data show CDR1 as SGHAT and CDR2 as FQNNGV. Deletions cut 4 bases from V and 4 bases from J, with 14 bases between. CDR3 loop: CASSSTTRSYEQYF. Written as DNA, the CDR3 is TGTGCCAGCAGCTCAACTACTCGGAGTTACGAGCAGTACTTC.

The chain carries TRBV19 and TRBJ1-2; a weak D match, TRBD1 (5 bases). The germline V and J ends were trimmed by 1 base and 7 bases, with 16 bases remaining between them. CDR3 size: 15 residues. Germline-derived CDR1 and CDR2 are LNHDA and SQIVND (reference sequence). The CDR3 here is CASSIGRETVGGYTF. Here the CDR3 DNA reads TGTGCCAGTAGTATAGGTCGAGAGACAGTCGGTGGCTACACCTTC.

The chain carries TRBV3-1 (or the pseudogene TRBV3-2) and TRBJ2-5, with D possibly being TRBD1 (6 bases). CDR1 is LGHDT and CDR2 is YNNKEL in the germline V gene (reference sequence). This CDR3 region has 18 residues. Trimming removed 4 bases from V and 3 bases from J, with 24 bases in between. CDR3 protein: CASSLDWGAGDMEETQYF. The CDR3 coding sequence is TGTGCCAGCAGCCTCGACTGGGGAGCAGGGGATATGGAAGAGACCCAGTACTTC.

This clone was seen a few times. This chain links TRBV19 with TRBJ2-1, with TRBD1 matching 7 bases. CDR1 is LNHDA, CDR2 SQIVND, per germline (reference sequence). With V trimmed by 2 bases and J by 5 bases, 12 bases remained unmatched. This CDR3 is built from 17 residues. The CDR3 DNA sequence: TGTGCCAGTAGTATATTGCGCCGACAGGGTAGCGACAATGAGCAGTTCTTC. Its protein is CASSILRRQGSDNEQFF.

The chain carries TRBV5-6 and TRBJ2-5; 16 positions match TRBD2. The CDR3 contains 16 residues. The V gene end was trimmed by 3 bases and the J gene end by 7 bases; junction bases not matched to a gene: 6. Germline CDR1 reads SGHDT; CDR2 reads YYEEEE. In DNA, the CDR3 is TGTGCCAGCAGCTCGGGACTAGCGGGAGGGGCTCGGACCCAGTACTTC. Translating gives CASSSGLAGGARTQYF.

CDR3 protein: CASSQGISGYNEQFF. The CDR3, as DNA: TGTGCCAGCAGCCAAGGAATATCGGGCTACAATGAGCAGTTCTTC. The chain has TRBV3-1 (or the pseudogene TRBV3-2) and TRBJ2-1, with D unclear. In germline, CDR1 is LGHDT, CDR2 YNNKEL (reference sequence). The CDR3 covers 15 residues. Trimming removed 1 base at V and 3 bases at J, with 10 bases between.

The rearrangement links TRBV6-5 to TRBJ1-1, with D unclear. CDR1 and CDR2 (germline): MNHEY, SVGAGI. V was pared by 2 bases and J by 5 bases, with 9 bases between. CDR3 size: 13 residues. CDR3 DNA sequence: TGTGCCAGCAGTTACCCGGGTGAAACTGAAGCTTTCTTT. Its protein product is CASSYPGETEAFF.

This rearrangement joins TRBV24-1 to TRBJ2-2, with TRBD1 matching 8 bases. V shed 3 bases, J shed 6 bases, and the junction held 5 bases outside the gene matches. There are 15 residues in the CDR3. The germline V gene encodes CDR1 KGHDR and CDR2 SFDVKD. Here the CDR3 reads CATSDPRTGSGELFF. The DNA for the CDR3 is TGTGCCACCAGTGATCCCAGGACAGGGTCCGGGGAGCTGTTTTTT.

This clone was recorded once. V usage is TRBV7-9 and J usage is TRBJ1-2; possible D gene TRBD1, 5 bases. Germline values: CDR1 SEHNR, CDR2 FQNEAQ (reference sequence). Trimming left V 5 bases short and J 7 bases short, with 17 bases between. This CDR3 contains 14 residues. CDR3 sequence: CASSTSRGGGGYTF. The CDR3 region has the DNA TGTGCCAGCAGCACCAGTCGGGGGGGAGGTGGCTACACCTTC. Full variable domain (rest looked up from reference TRBV7-9 and TRBJ1-2): DTGVSQNPRHKITKRGQNVTFRCDPISEHNRLYWYRQTLGQGPEFLTYFQNEAQLEKSRLLSDRFSAERPKGSFSTLEIQRTEQGDSAMYLCASSTSRGGGGYTFGSGTRLTVV.

The chain has TRBV7-9 and TRBJ2-7, with D possibly being TRBD2 (5 bases). Trimming pared 3 bases from V and 6 bases from J, leaving 15 bases between. The CDR3 spans 14 residues. Looked up from germline, CDR1 is SEHNR and CDR2 is FQNEAQ (reference sequence). The CDR3, as DNA: TGTGCCAGCAGCTTTTGGGCCACGGGGAGCGAGCAGTACTTC. Protein sequence: CASSFWATGSEQYF.

This sequence joins TRBV18 and TRBJ1-2; D gene unclear. Germline values: CDR1 KGHSH, CDR2 LQKENI. The ends were cut back, 0 bases at V and 0 bases at J, with 20 bases in the middle. The CDR3 has 19 amino acids. CDR3 sequence reads: CASSPPGGSPISANYGYTF. The CDR3 bases are TGTGCCAGCTCACCACCGGGAGGGTCGCCTATTTCAGCTAACTATGGCTACACCTTC.

The V and J genes are TRBV9 and TRBJ1-2, with 7 nucleotides matching TRBD1. The CDR3 is made up of 14 amino acids. Germline CDR1 is SGDLS and CDR2 is YYNGEE. J was trimmed by 7 bases and V by 0 bases; bases with no gene match: 6. The CDR3 sequence: CASSVVGRGGGYTF. DNA for the CDR3: TGTGCCAGCAGCGTAGTTGGCAGGGGGGGTGGCTACACCTTC.

This chain uses TRBV30 with TRBJ1-1; D is unclear. V was clipped by 3 bases and J by 4 bases, with 6 bases between them. The CDR3 covers 11 residues. Germline V CDR1 and CDR2: GTSNPN, SVGIG (reference sequence). CDR3 sequence: CAWRRSTEAFF. CDR3 nucleotide sequence: TGTGCCTGGAGACGGAGCACTGAAGCTTTCTTT.

V gene TRBV6-1 combines with J gene TRBJ1-5; D is undetermined. This CDR3 has 13 amino acids. Germline CDR1 is MNHNS and CDR2 is SASEGT. The V gene lost 2 bases and the J gene lost 2 bases, with 4 bases spanning the gap. In DNA form, the CDR3 reads TGTGCCAGCAGTGAATGGGGCAATCAGCCCCAGCATTTT. As protein: CASSEWGNQPQHF.

The chain recombines TRBV3-1 (or the pseudogene TRBV3-2) with TRBJ2-7, with a weak D call TRBD1 (5 bases). Germline V CDR1 and CDR2: LGHDT, YNNKEL (reference sequence). Trimming shortened V by 9 bases and J by 5 bases, and 20 bases separated the two germline ends. This CDR3 has 14 amino acids. The CDR3 region has the DNA TGTGCCAGTGAAGGGTGGCAGGGCCAGAACGAGCAGTACTTC. Encoded protein: CASEGWQGQNEQYF.

The CDR3 protein is CASSVGQGVNQPQHF. In DNA form, the CDR3 reads TGTGCCAGCAGCGTCGGACAGGGAGTCAATCAGCCCCAGCATTTT. The chain is built from TRBV5-6 and TRBJ1-5; 8 bases match TRBD1. CDR1 and CDR2 from the germline V gene are SGHDT and YYEEEE. This CDR3 region has 15 residues. The ends lost 4 bases at V and 3 bases at J; junction bases unmatched: 6.

This chain uses TRBV28 with TRBJ1-2; D might be TRBD1 (5 bases). Germline lookup yields CDR1 MDHEN and CDR2 SYDVKM. This CDR3 is built from 13 residues. V lost 3 bases, J lost 5 bases, and 10 bases lay in between. The CDR3 DNA follows: TGTGCCAGCAGTTTGAGCAGGGAATATGGCTACACCTTC. It encodes CASSLSREYGYTF.

The chain uses TRBV6-5 and TRBJ1-2; no clear D gene. V gave up 10 bases and J gave up 7 bases, with 13 bases separating them. CDR1 MNHEY and CDR2 SVGAGI come from the germline V gene. The CDR3 is 11 amino acids. CDR3 region: CATLRLGGYTF. CDR3 nucleotide sequence: TGTGCCACTCTCCGCCTGGGTGGCTACACCTTC.

CDR3 coding DNA: TGTGCCAGCAGCCCCTTAGCGGGAGAACCCAATAAGCAGTACTTC. As protein: CASSPLAGEPNKQYF. This chain uses TRBV6-6 with TRBJ2-7; TRBD2 matches 9 bases. CDR1 and CDR2 from the germline V gene are MNHNY and SVGAGI (reference sequence). This CDR3 is built from 15 residues. J lost 8 bases, V lost 6 bases, and 14 bases had no gene match.

This chain uses TRBV5-6 with TRBJ2-7, with a tentative D call TRBD1 (5 bases). The CDR3 spans 14 residues. V lost 1 base to trimming and J lost 1 base, with 9 bases between them. The germline CDR1 and CDR2 sequences are SGHDT and YYEEEE. The DNA for the CDR3 is TGTGCCAGCAGCTTGTGGGGCGGTTCCTACGAGCAGTACTTC. Translation: CASSLWGGSYEQYF.

V gene TRBV27 combines with J gene TRBJ2-3; D unresolved. Germline V CDR1 and CDR2: MNHEY, SMNVEV (reference sequence). This CDR3 comprises 15 residues. V was clipped by 2 bases and J by 0 bases, with 9 bases between them. CDR3 in amino acids: CASSLLASSTDTQYF. Written as DNA, the CDR3 is TGTGCCAGCAGTTTACTGGCTTCTAGCACAGATACGCAGTATTTT.

The chain has TRBV4-1 and TRBJ2-1; 9 nucleotides match TRBD2. CDR1 MGHRA and CDR2 YSYEKL come from the germline V gene. V shed 1 base, J shed 7 bases, and the junction held 11 bases outside the gene matches. The CDR3 length is 17 residues. The CDR3 reads CASSQAPRAGGPNEQFF. The CDR3 DNA is TGCGCCAGCAGCCAAGCCCCTCGGGCGGGAGGGCCAAATGAGCAGTTCTTC.

This sequence joins TRBV3-1 (or the pseudogene TRBV3-2) and TRBJ1-5; D is perhaps TRBD1 (5 bases). Germline V gene sequence: CDR1 LGHDT, CDR2 YNNKEL (reference sequence). The CDR3 runs to 13 residues. Trimming shortened V by 4 bases and J by 7 bases, and 11 bases separated the two germline ends. The CDR3 spells CASSRGDHQPQHF. CDR3 nucleotides: TGTGCCAGCAGCCGAGGGGACCACCAGCCCCAGCATTTT.

This clone came up once. The chain links TRBV7-9 to TRBJ2-3; TRBD2 matches at 13 bases. CDR1 and CDR2 (germline): SEHNR, FQNEAQ (reference sequence). V was clipped by 2 bases and J by 5 bases; unmatched bases: 1. This CDR3 has 15 amino acids. The CDR3 coding sequence is TGTGCCAGCAGCTTAACTAGCGGGAGGGTAGATACGCAGTATTTT. Its translation: CASSLTSGRVDTQYF.

The chain is built from TRBV3-1 (or the pseudogene TRBV3-2) and TRBJ1-1, with TRBD1 matching 8 bases. Trimming removed 5 bases from V and 4 bases from J; junction bases left unmatched: 3. CDR1 LGHDT and CDR2 YNNKEL come from the germline V gene (reference sequence). The CDR3 loop spans 13 amino acids. CDR3 residues: CASSFGTGTEAFF. In nucleotides, the CDR3 is TGTGCCAGCAGCTTCGGGACAGGCACTGAAGCTTTCTTT.

The V call is TRBV7-2, the J call TRBJ2-7, with TRBD2 matching 11 bases. There are 16 residues in the CDR3. Losses at the gene ends were 3 bases for V and 5 bases for J; bases not matched to a gene: 9. Germline V gene lookup returns CDR1 SGHTA and CDR2 FQGNSA. The CDR3 nucleotides are TGTGCCAGCAGCTTTCAACCTCTAGCGGGAGGCAACGAGCAGTACTTC. Translated, it gives CASSFQPLAGGNEQYF.